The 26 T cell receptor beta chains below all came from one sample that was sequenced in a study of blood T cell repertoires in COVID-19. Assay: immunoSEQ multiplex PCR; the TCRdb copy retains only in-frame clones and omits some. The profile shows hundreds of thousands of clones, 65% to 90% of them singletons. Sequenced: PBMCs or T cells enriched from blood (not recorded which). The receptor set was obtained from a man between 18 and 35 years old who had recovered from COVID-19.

The CDR3 is CASSPRTGENTEAFF. The CDR3 bases are TGTGCCAGCTCACCTAGGACAGGGGAGAACACTGAAGCTTTCTTT. The chain couples TRBV18 to TRBJ1-1; 9 bases map to TRBD1. The germline gives CDR1 KGHSH, CDR2 LQKENI. The V gene end was trimmed by 3 bases and the J gene end by 1 base; junction bases not matched to a gene: 3. The CDR3 is 15 residues long. The whole variable domain, filled in from reference TRBV18 and TRBJ1-1, reads NAGVMQNPRHLVRRRGQEARLRCSPMKGHSHVYWYRQLPEEGLKFMVYLQKENIIDESGMPKERFSAEFPKEGPSILRIQQVVRGDSAAYFCASSPRTGENTEAFFGQGTRLTVV.

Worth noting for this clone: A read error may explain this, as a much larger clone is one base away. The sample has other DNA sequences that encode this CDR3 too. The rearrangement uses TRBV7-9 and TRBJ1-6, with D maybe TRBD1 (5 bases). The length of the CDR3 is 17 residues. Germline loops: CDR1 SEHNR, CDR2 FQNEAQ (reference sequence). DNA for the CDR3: TGTCCCAGCAGCCCCCACGACCGGGGGGGAGTAAATTCACCCCTCCACTTT. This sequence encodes CPSSPHDRGGVNSPLHF.

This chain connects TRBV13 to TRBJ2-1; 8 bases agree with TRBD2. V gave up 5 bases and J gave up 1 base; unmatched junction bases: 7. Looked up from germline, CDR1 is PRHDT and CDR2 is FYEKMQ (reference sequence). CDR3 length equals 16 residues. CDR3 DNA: TGTGCCAGCAGCCCACGGAGCGGGAGTTCCTACAATGAGCAGTTCTTC. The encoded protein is CASSPRSGSSYNEQFF.

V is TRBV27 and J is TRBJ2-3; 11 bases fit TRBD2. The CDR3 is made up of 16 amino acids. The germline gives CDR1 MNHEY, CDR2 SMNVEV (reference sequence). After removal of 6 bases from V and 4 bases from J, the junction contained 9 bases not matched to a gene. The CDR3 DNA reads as TGTGCCAGCAGCCAACAACTAGCGGGAGAGGCAGATACGCAGTATTTT. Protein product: CASSQQLAGEADTQYF.

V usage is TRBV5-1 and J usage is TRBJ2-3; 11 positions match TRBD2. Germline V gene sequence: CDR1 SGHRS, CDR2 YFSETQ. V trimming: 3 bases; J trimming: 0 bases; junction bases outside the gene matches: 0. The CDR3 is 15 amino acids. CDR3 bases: TGCGCCAGCAGCTGGACTAGCGGGAGCACAGATACGCAGTATTTT. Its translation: CASSWTSGSTDTQYF.

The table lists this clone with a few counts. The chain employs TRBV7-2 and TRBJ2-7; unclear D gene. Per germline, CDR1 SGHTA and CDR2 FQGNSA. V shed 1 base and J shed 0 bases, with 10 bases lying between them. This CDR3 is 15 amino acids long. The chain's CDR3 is CASSLGGVSSYEQYF. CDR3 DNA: TGTGCCAGCAGCTTAGGAGGCGTTAGCTCCTACGAGCAGTACTTC.

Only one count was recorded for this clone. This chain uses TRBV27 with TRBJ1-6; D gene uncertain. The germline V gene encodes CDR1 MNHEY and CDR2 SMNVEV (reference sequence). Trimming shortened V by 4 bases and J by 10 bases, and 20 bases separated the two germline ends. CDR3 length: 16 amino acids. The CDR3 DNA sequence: TGTGCCAGCAGTTACTACGACGGATTCCGGGGATCACCCCTCCACTTT. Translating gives CASSYYDGFRGSPLHF.

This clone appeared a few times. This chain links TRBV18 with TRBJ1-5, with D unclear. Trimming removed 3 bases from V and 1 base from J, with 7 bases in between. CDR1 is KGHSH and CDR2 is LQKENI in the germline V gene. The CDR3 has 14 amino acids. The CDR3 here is CASSPLPSNQPQHF. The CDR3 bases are TGTGCCAGCTCACCGCTACCAAGCAATCAGCCCCAGCATTTT.

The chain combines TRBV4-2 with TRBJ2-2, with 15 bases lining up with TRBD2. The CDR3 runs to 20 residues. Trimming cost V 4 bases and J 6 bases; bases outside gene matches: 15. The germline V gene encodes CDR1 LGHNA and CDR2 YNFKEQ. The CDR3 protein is CASSLRTSGGARSPAGELFF. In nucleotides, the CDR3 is TGTGCCAGCAGCCTCCGGACTAGCGGGGGGGCCCGAAGCCCGGCCGGGGAGCTGTTTTTT.

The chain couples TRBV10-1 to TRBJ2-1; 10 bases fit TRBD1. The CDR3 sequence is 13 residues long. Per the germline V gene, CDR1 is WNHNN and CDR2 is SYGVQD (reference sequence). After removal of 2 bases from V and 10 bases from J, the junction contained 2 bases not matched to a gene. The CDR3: CASSEGTGDEQFF. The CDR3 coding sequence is TGCGCCAGCAGTGAGGGGACAGGGGACGAGCAGTTCTTC.

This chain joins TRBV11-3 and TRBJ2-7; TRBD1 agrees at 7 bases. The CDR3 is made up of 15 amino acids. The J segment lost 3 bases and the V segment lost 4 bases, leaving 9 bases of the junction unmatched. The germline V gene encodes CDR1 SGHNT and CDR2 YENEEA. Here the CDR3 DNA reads TGTGCCAGCAGCTCCCGACAGGGATTCGGCTACGAGCAGTACTTC. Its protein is CASSSRQGFGYEQYF.

The CDR3 here is CASSMEQYVISPLHF. CDR3 nucleotide sequence: TGTGCCAGTAGTATGGAACAGTACGTAATCTCACCCCTCCACTTT. The V and J genes are TRBV19 and TRBJ1-6; no clear D gene. The CDR3 runs to 15 residues. CDR1 is LNHDA, CDR2 SQIVND, per germline (reference sequence). V lost 3 bases, J lost 10 bases, and 16 bases lay in between.

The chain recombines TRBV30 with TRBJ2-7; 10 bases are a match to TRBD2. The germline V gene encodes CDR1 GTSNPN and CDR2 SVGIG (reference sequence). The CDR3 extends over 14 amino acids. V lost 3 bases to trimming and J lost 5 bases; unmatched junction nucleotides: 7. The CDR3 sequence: CAWSRDSGRDEQYF. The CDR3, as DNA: TGTGCCTGGAGCCGGGACAGCGGGAGGGACGAGCAGTACTTC.

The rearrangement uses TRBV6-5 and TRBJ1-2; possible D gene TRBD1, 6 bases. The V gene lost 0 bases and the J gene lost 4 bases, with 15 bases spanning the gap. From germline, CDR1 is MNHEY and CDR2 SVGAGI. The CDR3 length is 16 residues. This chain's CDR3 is CASSYSGAGKGYGYTF. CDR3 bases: TGTGCCAGCAGTTACTCGGGGGCAGGGAAGGGCTATGGCTACACCTTC.

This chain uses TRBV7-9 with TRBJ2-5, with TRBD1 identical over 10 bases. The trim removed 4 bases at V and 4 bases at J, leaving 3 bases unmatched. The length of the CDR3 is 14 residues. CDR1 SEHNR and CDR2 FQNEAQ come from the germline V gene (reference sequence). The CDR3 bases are TGTGCCAGCAGCTCAAGGACAGGGGGAGAGACCCAGTACTTC. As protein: CASSSRTGGETQYF.

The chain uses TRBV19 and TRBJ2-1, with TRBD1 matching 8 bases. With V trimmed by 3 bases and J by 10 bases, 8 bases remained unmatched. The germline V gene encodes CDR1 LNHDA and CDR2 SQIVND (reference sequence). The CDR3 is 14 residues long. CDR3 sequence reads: CASSIGTGLGEQFF. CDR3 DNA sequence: TGTGCCAGTAGTATTGGGACAGGTTTAGGGGAGCAGTTCTTC.

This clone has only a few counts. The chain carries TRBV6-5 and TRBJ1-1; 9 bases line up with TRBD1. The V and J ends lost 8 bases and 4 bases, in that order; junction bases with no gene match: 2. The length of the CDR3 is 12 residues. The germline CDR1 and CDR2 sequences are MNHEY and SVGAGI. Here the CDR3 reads CASGDRVTEAFF. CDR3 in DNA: TGTGCCAGCGGGGACAGGGTCACTGAAGCTTTCTTT.

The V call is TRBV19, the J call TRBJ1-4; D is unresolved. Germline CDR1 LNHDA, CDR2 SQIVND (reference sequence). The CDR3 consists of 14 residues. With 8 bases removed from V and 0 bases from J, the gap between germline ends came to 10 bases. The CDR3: CASGPSATNEKLFF. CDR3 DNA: TGTGCCAGTGGCCCCAGTGCAACTAATGAAAAACTGTTTTTT.

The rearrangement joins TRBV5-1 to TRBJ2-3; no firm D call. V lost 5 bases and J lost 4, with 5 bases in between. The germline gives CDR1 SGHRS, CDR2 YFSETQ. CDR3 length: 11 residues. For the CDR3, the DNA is TGCGCCAGCAGGTTAGCAGATACGCAGTATTTT. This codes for CASRLADTQYF.

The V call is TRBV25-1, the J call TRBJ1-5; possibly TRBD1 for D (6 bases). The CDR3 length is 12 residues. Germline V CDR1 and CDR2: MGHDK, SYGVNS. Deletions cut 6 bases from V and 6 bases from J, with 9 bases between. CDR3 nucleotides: TGTGCCAGCAGCTCAGGGGCTCAGCCCCAGCATTTT. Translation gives CASSSGAQPQHF.

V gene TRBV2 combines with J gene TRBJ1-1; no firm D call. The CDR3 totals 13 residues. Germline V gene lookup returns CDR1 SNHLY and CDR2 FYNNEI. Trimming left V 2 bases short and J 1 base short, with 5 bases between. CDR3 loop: CASSEQENTEAFF. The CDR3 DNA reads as TGTGCCAGCAGTGAACAGGAGAACACTGAAGCTTTCTTT.

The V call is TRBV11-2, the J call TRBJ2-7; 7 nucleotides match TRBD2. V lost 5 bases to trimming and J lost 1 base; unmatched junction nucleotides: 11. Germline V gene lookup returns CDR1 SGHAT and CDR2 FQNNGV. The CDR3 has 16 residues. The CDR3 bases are TGTGCCAGCAGCAGGGGCCCCGGGGAGGGATCCTACGAGCAGTACTTC. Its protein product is CASSRGPGEGSYEQYF.

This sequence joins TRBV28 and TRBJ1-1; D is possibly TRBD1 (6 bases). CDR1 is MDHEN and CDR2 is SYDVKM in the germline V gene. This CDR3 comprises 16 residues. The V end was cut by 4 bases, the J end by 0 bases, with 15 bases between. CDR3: CASSSPPGAMNTEAFF. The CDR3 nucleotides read TGTGCCAGCAGTTCTCCCCCAGGGGCAATGAACACTGAAGCTTTCTTT. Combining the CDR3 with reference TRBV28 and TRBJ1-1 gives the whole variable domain DVKVTQSSRYLVKRTGEKVFLECVQDMDHENMFWYRQDPGLGLRLIYFSYDVKMKEKGDIPEGYSVSREKKERFSLILESASTNQTSMYLCASSSPPGAMNTEAFFGQGTRLTVV.

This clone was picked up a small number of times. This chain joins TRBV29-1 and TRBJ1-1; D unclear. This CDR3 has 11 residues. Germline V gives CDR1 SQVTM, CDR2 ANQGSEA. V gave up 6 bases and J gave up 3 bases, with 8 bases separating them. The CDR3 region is CSVIVYTEAFF. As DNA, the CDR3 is TGCAGCGTCATTGTGTACACTGAAGCTTTCTTT.

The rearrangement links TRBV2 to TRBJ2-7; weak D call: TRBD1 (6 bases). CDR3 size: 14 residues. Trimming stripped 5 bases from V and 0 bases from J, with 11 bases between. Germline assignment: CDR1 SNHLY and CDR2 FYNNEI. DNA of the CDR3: TGTGCCAGCAGTTGGGACAAGAGCTCCTACGAGCAGTACTTC. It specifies CASSWDKSSYEQYF.

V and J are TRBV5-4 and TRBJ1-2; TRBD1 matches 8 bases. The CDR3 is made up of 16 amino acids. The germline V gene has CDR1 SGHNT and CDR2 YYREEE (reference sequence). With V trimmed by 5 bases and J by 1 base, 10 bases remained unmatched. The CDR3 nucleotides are TGTGCCAGCAGTTTATACAGGGGGGAGAGTAACTATGGCTACACCTTC. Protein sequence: CASSLYRGESNYGYTF. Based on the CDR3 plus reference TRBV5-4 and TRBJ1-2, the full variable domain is ETGVTQSPTHLIKTRGQQVTLRCSSQSGHNTVSWYQQALGQGPQFIFQYYREEENGRGNFPPRFSGLQFPNYSSELNVNALELDDSALYLCASSLYRGESNYGYTFGSGTRLTVV.